The 9 T cell receptor beta chains reported below all come from one sample, sequenced in a study of blood T cell repertoires in COVID-19 (dated by TCRdb to about 2020). The library was obtained by the immunoSEQ multiplex PCR assay. Imported from immuneACCESS, the table was reduced by TCRdb to in-frame sequences with V and J called. These copies leave out some clones; in studies compared against another copy, an unresolved V gene accounts for under half, and the cause of the remainder is not known. For this sample the table gives under 70,000 clones, of which 85% to 90% were detected only once. The top ten constitute around 6.4% of the sample. Source material: peripheral blood. The receptors stem from a woman aged 55-70 years with COVID-19, enrolled during active disease.

This sequence joins TRBV11-3 and TRBJ1-4, with 8 bases fitting TRBD1. V lost 1 base and J lost 0; bases outside the gene matches: 4. Germline CDR1 is SGHNT and CDR2 is YENEEA. This CDR3 contains 17 residues. The CDR3 DNA reads TGTGCCAGCAGCTTAGCAGGGGGCCGGGCAACTAATGAAAAACTGTTTTTT. Protein sequence: CASSLAGGRATNEKLFF. Full variable domain (rest looked up from reference TRBV11-3 and TRBJ1-4): EAGVVQSPRYKIIEKKQPVAFWCNPISGHNTLYWYLQNLGQGPELLIRYENEEAVDDSQLPKDRFSAERLKGVDSTLKIQPAELGDSAVYLCASSLAGGRATNEKLFFGSGTQLSVL.

The chain recombines TRBV18 with TRBJ2-5, with 7 nucleotides matching TRBD1. Per the germline V gene, CDR1 is KGHSH and CDR2 is LQKENI. The CDR3 is made up of 16 amino acids. The V gene end was trimmed by 1 base and the J gene end by 2 bases; junction bases not matched to a gene: 7. The CDR3 nucleotides are TGTGCCAGCTCACCACTAGGGACAGAGATTCAAGAGACCCAGTACTTC. It yields the protein CASSPLGTEIQETQYF.

The chain couples TRBV28 to TRBJ2-1, with TRBD2 matching 11 bases. Looked up from germline, CDR1 is MDHEN and CDR2 is SYDVKM. The CDR3 covers 12 residues. Trimming removed 11 bases from V and 10 bases from J; junction bases left unmatched: 7. CDR3 protein: CAGSGRGREQFF. The CDR3 DNA follows: TGTGCCGGTAGCGGGAGGGGTCGAGAGCAGTTCTTC.

This clone was seen only a few times. This chain links TRBV13 with TRBJ1-4; tentatively, D is TRBD1 (5 bases). The germline V gene has CDR1 PRHDT and CDR2 FYEKMQ (reference sequence). The V and J ends lost 2 bases and 5 bases respectively, with 9 bases between them. The CDR3 totals 14 residues. The CDR3 loop is CASSLRQPNEKLFF. CDR3 nucleotide sequence: TGTGCCAGCAGCTTAAGACAGCCCAATGAAAAACTGTTTTTT.

The chain employs TRBV27 and TRBJ1-4; D perhaps matches TRBD1 (5 bases). Germline V lookup: CDR1 MNHEY, CDR2 SMNVEV (reference sequence). The V and J ends lost 6 bases and 5 bases respectively, with 10 bases between them. The CDR3 has 13 residues. In DNA, the CDR3 is TGTGCCAGCAGCCCACGGGGGAATGAAAAACTGTTTTTT. Amino acid sequence: CASSPRGNEKLFF. The entire variable domain, with the rest obtained from reference TRBV27 and TRBJ1-4, is as follows: EAQVTQNPRYLITVTGKKLTVTCSQNMNHEYMSWYRQDPGLGLRQIYYSMNVEVTDKGDVPEGYKVSRKEKRNFPLILESPSPNQTSLYFCASSPRGNEKLFFGSGTQLSVL.

V gene TRBV4-2 combines with J gene TRBJ1-6, with 7 nucleotides matching TRBD1. V lost 3 bases and J lost 9; bases outside the gene matches: 8. The CDR3 is 15 residues long. CDR1 LGHNA and CDR2 YNFKEQ come from the germline V gene. CDR3: CASSQAGTAISPLHF. The DNA for the CDR3 is TGTGCCAGCAGCCAGGCCGGGACAGCGATTTCACCCCTCCACTTT.

V is TRBV12-3 or TRBV12-4 and J is TRBJ2-7; tentatively, D is TRBD2 (5 bases). The CDR3 is 12 residues long. The ends were cut back, 7 bases at V and 7 bases at J, with 14 bases in the middle. The CDR3 is CASTRGVGEQYF. The CDR3 DNA reads TGTGCCAGCACCCGGGGAGTAGGGGAGCAGTACTTC.

This clone was seen once. V is TRBV5-5 and J is TRBJ1-2; 8 bases are a match to TRBD1. Germline CDR1 is SGHKS and CDR2 is YYEKEE (reference sequence). V lost 4 bases and J lost 8; bases outside the gene matches: 13. The CDR3 has 15 amino acids. As DNA, the CDR3 is TGTGCCAGCAGCCGGGAGACCCAGACAGGGGAAGGCTACACCTTC. Protein product: CASSRETQTGEGYTF.

This clone has just one count. The rearrangement links TRBV25-1 to TRBJ1-2; D remains ambiguous. This CDR3 is 11 amino acids long. Germline loops: CDR1 MGHDK, CDR2 SYGVNS. Deletions cut 3 bases from V and 5 bases from J, with 4 bases between. CDR3 region: CASSDGYGYTF. The CDR3 bases are TGTGCCAGCAGTGACGGTTATGGCTACACCTTC.